These 21 T cell receptor beta chains came from one sample sequenced in a study of post-analysis software for immune sequencing data. Study-wide findings and caveats: Patients showed TRBV5-6, TRBV5-1 and TRBV20-1 among five TRBV segments more frequent than in controls.

These receptors are not linked to any known antigen. Unique molecular identifiers featured in each of the TCR beta cDNA libraries. TCRdb ran MiXCR on the PCR reads and lists one entry per CDR3 protein. Of roughly 700,000 distinct CDR3 sequences listed, roughly 27% are singletons. Material for sequencing was blood. Every receptor here comes from a girl aged 10 to 17 with multiple sclerosis.

The table lists this clonotype with many counts. J is TRBJ2-3 and V is TRBV7-2; the D is unclear. Trimming took 3 bases from V and 0 from J, leaving 7 bases between them. The CDR3 is 14 residues long. Germline assignment: CDR1 SGHTA and CDR2 FQGNSA. DNA for the CDR3: TGTGCCAGCAGCTTCTCTGTGAGCACAGATACGCAGTATTTT. It codes for CASSFSVSTDTQYF.

This clonotype has a handful of counts. The chain is built from TRBV7-2 and TRBJ1-6; perhaps TRBD1 as D (5 bases). Trimming took off 2 bases at V and 7 bases at J, with 12 bases between the two ends. From germline, CDR1 is SGHTA and CDR2 FQGNSA. The CDR3 runs to 15 residues. For the CDR3, the DNA is TGTGCCAGCAGCTTACGGTCTGGGGGAAATTCACCCCTCCACTTT. This gives the protein CASSLRSGGNSPLHF.

The chain joins TRBV11-2 to TRBJ2-6, with 9 bases matching TRBD1. The V and J ends lost 1 base and 12 bases, in that order; junction bases with no gene match: 7. The V gene's germline CDR1 is SGHAT and CDR2 FQNNGV. The CDR3 covers 15 residues. CDR3 protein: CASSLVPDRGSVLTF. CDR3 DNA sequence: TGTGCCAGCAGCTTAGTCCCGGACAGGGGTTCCGTCCTGACTTTC.

The chain carries TRBV15 and TRBJ2-1; possibly TRBD2 for D (6 bases). The V gene lost 0 bases and the J gene lost 12 bases, with 12 bases spanning the gap. The CDR3 loop spans 13 amino acids. Germline assignment: CDR1 LNHNV and CDR2 YYDKDF (reference sequence). In DNA form, the CDR3 reads TGTGCCACCAGCAGAGATGGTGGGGGAGGGCAGTTCTTC. The encoded protein is CATSRDGGGGQFF.

This clonotype has a handful of counts. J is TRBJ1-1 and V is TRBV12-3 or TRBV12-4, with D unresolved. This CDR3 is built from 14 residues. V was trimmed by 0 bases and J by 5 bases, leaving 10 bases between them. The CDR3 loop reads CASSLAGVQTEAFF. In nucleotides, the CDR3 is TGTGCCAGCAGTTTAGCCGGGGTTCAAACTGAAGCTTTCTTT.

This clonotype was observed many times. This chain uses TRBV4-3 with TRBJ2-7, with D possibly being TRBD1 (6 bases). CDR3 length equals 15 residues. Trimming removed 3 bases at V and 2 bases at J, with 14 bases between. Germline V lookup: CDR1 LGHNA, CDR2 YSLEER. For the CDR3, the DNA is TGCGCCAGCAGCCAGGTCGGGACAACCACCTACGAGCAGTACTTC. The encoded protein is CASSQVGTTTYEQYF.

The rearrangement joins TRBV4-1 to TRBJ1-1; D is uncertain. V lost 1 base, J lost 3 bases, and 9 bases lay in between. The germline V gene has CDR1 MGHRA and CDR2 YSYEKL. This CDR3 has 14 residues. The CDR3 coding sequence is TGCGCCAGCAGCCAAGCTCGTGGGGACACTGAAGCTTTCTTT. It translates to CASSQARGDTEAFF.

This clonotype was picked up a small number of times. The gene calls are TRBV5-1 and TRBJ2-7; D is perhaps TRBD1 or TRBD2 (6 bases each). The CDR3 runs to 16 residues. Germline CDR1 and CDR2: SGHRS and YFSETQ. V gave up 1 base and J gave up 1 base, with 15 bases separating them. CDR3 in amino acids: CASSLQQQGGSYEQYF. The CDR3 DNA sequence: TGCGCCAGCAGCTTGCAACAACAGGGAGGTTCCTACGAGCAGTACTTC.

A remark on this clonotype: A much more abundant neighbour one base away suggests this may be a read error. The chain couples TRBV7-2 to TRBJ2-7; D not resolved. Germline values: CDR1 SGHTA, CDR2 FQGNSA. The length of the CDR3 is 13 residues. CDR3 sequence: CASSLEVSHEQYF. CDR3 DNA: TGTGCCAGCAGCTTAGAGGTCTCCCACGAGCAGTACTTC.

This clonotype has a handful of counts. The chain combines TRBV7-2 with TRBJ2-7; 11 positions agree with TRBD2. CDR3 length equals 15 residues. Per the germline V gene, CDR1 is SGHTA and CDR2 is FQGNSA. The J segment lost 6 bases and the V segment lost 3 bases, leaving 7 bases of the junction unmatched. The CDR3 coding sequence is TGTGCCAGCAGCTTTAGCGGGAGGGGAGGGAGCGAGCAGTACTTC. Translation: CASSFSGRGGSEQYF.

The rearrangement links TRBV5-6 to TRBJ2-2, with D perhaps matching TRBD1 (6 bases). CDR3 length: 13 residues. Germline CDR1 is SGHDT and CDR2 is YYEEEE. Trimming cost V 3 bases and J 6 bases, with 9 bases left between them. The CDR3 sequence is CASSSNRAGELFF. DNA of the CDR3: TGTGCCAGCAGCTCAAACAGGGCCGGGGAGCTGTTTTTT.

The V and J genes are TRBV27 and TRBJ2-2, with TRBD1 as a possible D gene (6 bases). The germline V gene has CDR1 MNHEY and CDR2 SMNVEV (reference sequence). Between the trimmed V and J ends, which lost 6 bases and 4 bases, there was a span of 18 bases. This CDR3 has 16 residues. In DNA, the CDR3 is TGTGCCAGCAGATTAACAGGGTTCTATGGCACCGGGGAGCTGTTTTTT. The encoded protein is CASRLTGFYGTGELFF.

Only a few counts were recorded for this clonotype. The rearrangement uses TRBV6-1 and TRBJ2-2, with D unresolved. Deletions cut 4 bases from V and 4 bases from J, with 10 bases between. The CDR3 loop spans 14 amino acids. Germline CDR1 and CDR2: MNHNS and SASEGT. Here the CDR3 reads CASSVAAGTGELFF. CDR3 DNA sequence: TGTGCCAGCAGTGTTGCGGCCGGCACCGGGGAGCTGTTTTTT.

The chain carries TRBV20-1 and TRBJ2-5; D tentatively fits TRBD1 or TRBD2 (5 bases each). The V gene lost 0 bases and the J gene lost 5 bases, with 16 bases spanning the gap. The V gene's germline CDR1 is DFQATT and CDR2 SNEGSKA (reference sequence). The CDR3 extends over 15 amino acids. The CDR3 DNA is TGCAGTGCTAGAGATCACAGAGGGGCGGGCGAGACCCAGTACTTC. It specifies CSARDHRGAGETQYF.

This chain joins TRBV6-5 and TRBJ1-2; unclear D gene. CDR3 size: 15 residues. Trimming took off 0 bases at V and 2 bases at J, with 10 bases between the two ends. Looked up from germline, CDR1 is MNHEY and CDR2 is SVGAGI. CDR3 sequence reads: CASSYSTGRNYGYTF. CDR3 DNA: TGTGCCAGCAGTTACTCGACGGGGAGGAACTATGGCTACACCTTC.

J is TRBJ2-1 and V is TRBV11-2; D is uncertain. Germline CDR1 is SGHAT and CDR2 is FQNNGV. Between the trimmed V and J ends, which lost 1 base and 2 bases, there was a span of 9 bases. The CDR3 loop spans 15 amino acids. Here the CDR3 reads CASSLAFGPYNEQFF. CDR3 coding DNA: TGTGCCAGCAGCTTAGCCTTTGGTCCCTACAATGAGCAGTTCTTC. Supplemented by reference TRBV11-2 and TRBJ2-1, the full variable domain reads EAGVAQSPRYKIIEKRQSVAFWCNPISGHATLYWYQQILGQGPKLLIQFQNNGVVDDSQLPKDRFSAERLKGVDSTLKIQPAKLEDSAVYLCASSLAFGPYNEQFFGPGTRLTVL.

This clonotype was seen more than once but under ten times. This rearrangement joins TRBV7-2 to TRBJ2-5, with TRBD2 identical over 7 bases. The CDR3 totals 17 residues. From germline, CDR1 is SGHTA and CDR2 FQGNSA. V lost 0 bases and J lost 11; bases outside the gene matches: 18. CDR3 region: CASSLAWASGAYNEQYF. CDR3 in DNA: TGTGCCAGCAGCTTAGCGTGGGCCAGCGGGGCATACAATGAGCAGTACTTC. Full variable domain (rest looked up from reference TRBV7-2 and TRBJ2-5): GAGVSQSPSNKVTEKGKDVELRCDPISGHTALYWYRQSLGQGLEFLIYFQGNSAPDKSGLPSDRFSAERTGGSVSTLTIQRTQQEDSAVYLCASSLAWASGAYNEQYFGPGTRLLVL.

This chain joins TRBV20-1 and TRBJ2-1, with TRBD2 matching over 9 bases. The assigned J gene may be wrong: the sequence end matches TRBJ2-7 better. This CDR3 has 15 residues. The germline V gene has CDR1 DFQATT and CDR2 SNEGSKA (reference sequence). CDR3 DNA sequence: TGCAGTGCTAGAGATGGGGCGGGGGGGCACAATGAGCAGTACTTC. The encoded protein is CSARDGAGGHNEQYF.

This clonotype showed up just a few times. V usage is TRBV20-1 and J usage is TRBJ2-7; tentative D call: TRBD1 (6 bases). Trimming shortened V by 3 bases and J by 5 bases, and 14 bases separated the two germline ends. The CDR3 runs to 13 residues. Looked up from germline, CDR1 is DFQATT and CDR2 is SNEGSKA (reference sequence). CDR3 bases: TGCAGTGCTAGCGGTGGGGGCCGCCACGAGCAGTACTTC. It translates to CSASGGGRHEQYF.

Only a few counts were recorded for this clonotype. The chain links TRBV7-9 to TRBJ2-5; D not resolved. Germline V CDR1 and CDR2: SEHNR, FQNEAQ (reference sequence). The CDR3 loop spans 16 amino acids. Trimming took 7 bases from V and 2 from J, leaving 20 bases between them. CDR3 DNA sequence: TGTGCCAGCACCCCGGCAGCCCGGACCGCTCAAGAGACCCAGTACTTC. Protein: CASTPAARTAQETQYF.

This chain links TRBV7-9 with TRBJ2-1; 11 bases agree with TRBD1. The DNA end lines up better with TRBJ2-7; the J call may be wrong. Germline V gene data show CDR1 as SEHNR and CDR2 as FQNEAQ (reference sequence). The CDR3 is 15 residues long. The CDR3 here is CASSRDRDRGLGQYF. In DNA form, the CDR3 reads TGTGCCAGCAGCCGGGACCGGGACAGGGGGTTAGGGCAGTACTTC.